The present T cell receptor (beta chain) was sequenced within a study of shared T cell receptors in the human thymus. The assay was immunoSEQ multiplex PCR, and TCRdb's table has in-frame clones only and misses some. The table has hundreds of thousands of clones, around 95% seen once; the top ten hold approximately 0.018%. The germline V gene has CDR1 MDHEN and CDR2 SYDVKM. Trimming at V came to 1 base and at J to 2 bases, leaving 11 bases not matched to a gene. This CDR3 has 19 amino acids. The chain recombines TRBV28 with TRBJ2-1; 10 nucleotides match TRBD2. The clonotype was recovered from a human donor. Material: thymocytes. The CDR3 here is CASSLSVRSGRATYNEQFF. In DNA, the CDR3 is TGTGCCAGCAGTTTATCTGTGCGAAGCGGGAGGGCCACCTACAATGAGCAGTTCTTC.